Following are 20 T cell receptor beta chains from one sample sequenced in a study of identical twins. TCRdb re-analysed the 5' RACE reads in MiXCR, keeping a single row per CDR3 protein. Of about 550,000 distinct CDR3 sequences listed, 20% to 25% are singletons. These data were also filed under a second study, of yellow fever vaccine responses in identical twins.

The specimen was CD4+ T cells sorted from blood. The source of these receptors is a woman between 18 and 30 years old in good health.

CDR3 nucleotide sequence: TGCGCCAGCAGCAAGGCTGGCGGGGGAATACAAGAGACCCAGTACTTC. It yields the protein CASSKAGGGIQETQYF. V gene TRBV5-1 combines with J gene TRBJ2-5; 7 nucleotides align to TRBD2. CDR1 is SGHRS and CDR2 is YFSETQ in the germline V gene. The CDR3 consists of 16 residues. Germline trimming cut 4 bases from V and 2 bases from J; bases unmatched to any gene: 11.

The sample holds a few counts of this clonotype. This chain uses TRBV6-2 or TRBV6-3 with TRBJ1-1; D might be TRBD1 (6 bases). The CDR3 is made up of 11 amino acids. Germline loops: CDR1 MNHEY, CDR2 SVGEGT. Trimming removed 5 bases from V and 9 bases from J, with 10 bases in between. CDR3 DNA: TGTGCCAGCAGTCAGACAGGCCAAGCTTTCTTT. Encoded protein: CASSQTGQAFF.

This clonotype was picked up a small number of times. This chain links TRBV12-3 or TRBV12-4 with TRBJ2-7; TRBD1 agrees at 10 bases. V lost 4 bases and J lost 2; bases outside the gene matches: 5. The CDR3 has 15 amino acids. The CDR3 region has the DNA TGTGCCAGCAGTTCCCGGGACAGGGGTACCTACGAGCAGTACTTC. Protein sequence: CASSSRDRGTYEQYF.

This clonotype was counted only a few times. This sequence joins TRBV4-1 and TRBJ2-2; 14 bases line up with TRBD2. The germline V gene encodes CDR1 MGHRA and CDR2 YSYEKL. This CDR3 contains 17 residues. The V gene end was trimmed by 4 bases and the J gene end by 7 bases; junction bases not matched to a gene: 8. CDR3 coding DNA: TGCGCCAGCAGCCGTGGGACTAGCGGGAGTCTTAACGGGGAGCTGTTTTTT. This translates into CASSRGTSGSLNGELFF.

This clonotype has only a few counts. The CDR3: CASRRHRDGSYEQYV. CDR3 in DNA: TGTGCCAGCAGACGACACCGGGACGGATCCTACGAGCAGTACGTC. The chain links TRBV6-1 to TRBJ2-7, with D perhaps assigned TRBD1 or TRBD2 (5 bases each). The V end lost 6 bases, the J end lost 1 base, and 16 bases lay between the germline ends. From germline, CDR1 is MNHNS and CDR2 SASEGT. The CDR3 has 15 residues.

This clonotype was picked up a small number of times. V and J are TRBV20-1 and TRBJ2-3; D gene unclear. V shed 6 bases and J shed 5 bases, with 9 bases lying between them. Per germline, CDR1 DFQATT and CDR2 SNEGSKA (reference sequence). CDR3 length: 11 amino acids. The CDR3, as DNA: TGCAGTGCGCTGATCGTAGATACGCAGTATTTT. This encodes CSALIVDTQYF.

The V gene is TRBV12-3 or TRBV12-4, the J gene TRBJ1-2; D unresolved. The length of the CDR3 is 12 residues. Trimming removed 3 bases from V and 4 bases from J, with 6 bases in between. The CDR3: CASSLIGYGYTF. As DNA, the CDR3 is TGTGCCAGCAGTTTGATCGGCTATGGCTACACCTTC.

CDR3 DNA: TGTGCCATCAGTGAGTCGGCCCTGCACGAGCAGTACGTC. It codes for CAISESALHEQYV. The J gene is TRBJ2-7, the V gene TRBV10-3; D is ambiguous. V lost 0 bases to trimming and J lost 5 bases, with 8 bases between them. CDR1 is ENHRY and CDR2 is SYGVKD in the germline V gene. The CDR3 is 13 amino acids.

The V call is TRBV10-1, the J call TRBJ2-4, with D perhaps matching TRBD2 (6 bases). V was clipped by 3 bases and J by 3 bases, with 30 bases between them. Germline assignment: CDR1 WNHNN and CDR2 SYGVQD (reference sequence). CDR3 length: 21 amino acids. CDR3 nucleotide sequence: TGCGCCAGCAGTGACTCCCGTGGGGGGTGTCTCGCCTTGACGGGCAAAAACATTCAGTACTTC. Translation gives CASSDSRGGCLALTGKNIQYF.

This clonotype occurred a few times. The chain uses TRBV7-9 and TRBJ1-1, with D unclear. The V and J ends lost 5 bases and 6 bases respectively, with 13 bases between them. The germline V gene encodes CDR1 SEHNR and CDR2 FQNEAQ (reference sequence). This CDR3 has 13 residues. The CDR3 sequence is CASSPKGAAEAFF. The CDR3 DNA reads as TGTGCCAGCAGCCCTAAGGGTGCCGCTGAAGCTTTCTTT.

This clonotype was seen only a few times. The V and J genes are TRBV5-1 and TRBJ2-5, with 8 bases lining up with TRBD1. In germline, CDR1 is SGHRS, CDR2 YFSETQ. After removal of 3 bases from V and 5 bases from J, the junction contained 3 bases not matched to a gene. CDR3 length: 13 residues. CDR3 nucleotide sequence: TGCGCCAGCAGCTGGGACAGGCGGGAGACCCAGTACTTC. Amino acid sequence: CASSWDRRETQYF.

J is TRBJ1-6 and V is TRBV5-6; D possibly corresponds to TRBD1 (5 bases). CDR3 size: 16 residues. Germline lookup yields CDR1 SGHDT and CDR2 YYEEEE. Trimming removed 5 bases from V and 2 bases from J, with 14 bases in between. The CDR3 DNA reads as TGTGCCAGCAGGAGGTACGGGGGAACCTATAATTCACCCCTCCACTTT. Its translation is CASRRYGGTYNSPLHF.

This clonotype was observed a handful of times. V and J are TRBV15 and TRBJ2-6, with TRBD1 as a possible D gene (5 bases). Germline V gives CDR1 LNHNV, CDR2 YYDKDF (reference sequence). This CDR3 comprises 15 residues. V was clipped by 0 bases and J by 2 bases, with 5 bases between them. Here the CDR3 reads CATSRDRAGANVLTF. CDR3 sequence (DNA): TGTGCCACCAGCAGAGACAGGGCTGGGGCCAACGTCCTGACTTTC.

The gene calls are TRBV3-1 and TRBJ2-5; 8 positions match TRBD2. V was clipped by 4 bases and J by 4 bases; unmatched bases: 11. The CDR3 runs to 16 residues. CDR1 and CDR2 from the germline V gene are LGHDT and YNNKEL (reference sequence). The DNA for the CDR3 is TGTGCCAGCAGCCCCAACCACGGGGGGGCTGGAGAGACCCAGTACTTC. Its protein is CASSPNHGGAGETQYF.

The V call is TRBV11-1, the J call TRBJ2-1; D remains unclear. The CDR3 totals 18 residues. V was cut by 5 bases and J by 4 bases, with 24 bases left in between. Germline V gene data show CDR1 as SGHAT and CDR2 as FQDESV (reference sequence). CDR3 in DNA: TGTGCCAGCAGCCTCGATGTTAGAGGCCCCTACGGTTACAATGAGCAGTTCTTC. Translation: CASSLDVRGPYGYNEQFF.

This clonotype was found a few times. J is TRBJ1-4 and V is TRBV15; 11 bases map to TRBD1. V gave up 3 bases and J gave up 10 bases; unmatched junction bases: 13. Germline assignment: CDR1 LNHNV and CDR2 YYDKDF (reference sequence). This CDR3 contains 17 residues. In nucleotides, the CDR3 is TGTGCCACCAGCAGCGTTAACTCGGGACAGGGGGTCGGAAAACTGTTTTTT. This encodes CATSSVNSGQGVGKLFF.

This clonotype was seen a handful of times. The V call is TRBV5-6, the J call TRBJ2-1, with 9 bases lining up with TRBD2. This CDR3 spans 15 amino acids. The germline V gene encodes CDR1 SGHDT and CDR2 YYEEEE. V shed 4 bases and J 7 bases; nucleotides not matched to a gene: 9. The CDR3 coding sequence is TGTGCCAGCAGCCCCGGGACTAGCCCGGGGAATGAGCAGTTCTTC. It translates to CASSPGTSPGNEQFF.

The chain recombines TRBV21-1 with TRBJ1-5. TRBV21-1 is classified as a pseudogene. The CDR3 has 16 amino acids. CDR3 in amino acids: CASSKGGGAWNEPQHF. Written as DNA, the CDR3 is TGTGCCAGCAGCAAAGGCGGAGGGGCATGGAACGAGCCCCAGCATTTT.

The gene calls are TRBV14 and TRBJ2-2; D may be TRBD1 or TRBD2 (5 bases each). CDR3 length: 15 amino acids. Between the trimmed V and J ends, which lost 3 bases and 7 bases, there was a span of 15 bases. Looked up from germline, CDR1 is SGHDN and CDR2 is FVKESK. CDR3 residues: CASSHGTTSNGELFF. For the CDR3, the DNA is TGTGCCAGCAGCCATGGGACGACCTCCAACGGGGAGCTGTTTTTT.

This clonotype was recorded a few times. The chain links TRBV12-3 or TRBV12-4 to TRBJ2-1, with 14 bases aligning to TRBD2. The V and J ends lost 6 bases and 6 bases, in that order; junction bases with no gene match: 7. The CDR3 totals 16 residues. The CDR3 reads CASRTSGRANGNEQFF. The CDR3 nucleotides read TGTGCCAGCAGGACTAGCGGGAGGGCCAACGGCAATGAGCAGTTCTTC.